The 31 T cell receptor beta chains listed next were all sequenced from one sample in a study of blood T cell repertoires in COVID-19. Sequenced by immunoSEQ multiplex PCR; TCRdb stores in-frame clones only, minus some. In the table there are more than 45,000 clones, more than 75% of which are singletons. The sequenced material came from peripheral blood. The receptors were sampled from a man between 65 and 79 years old with acute or convalescent COVID-19.

The chain links TRBV7-2 to TRBJ1-5, with a tentative D call TRBD1 (6 bases). Germline assignment: CDR1 SGHTA and CDR2 FQGNSA. The CDR3 sequence is 16 residues long. V lost 5 bases, J lost 2 bases, and 16 bases lay in between. CDR3 loop: CASSPQGNLGNQPQHF. The CDR3 DNA follows: TGTGCCAGCAGCCCACAGGGTAATCTGGGCAATCAGCCCCAGCATTTT.

V gene TRBV19 combines with J gene TRBJ1-2; 8 bases map to TRBD1. The CDR3 totals 15 residues. CDR1 is LNHDA and CDR2 is SQIVND in the germline V gene (reference sequence). V trimming: 0 bases; J trimming: 7 bases; junction bases outside the gene matches: 7. In DNA, the CDR3 is TGTGCCAGTAGTATAGATCGGGCAGGGGGCACTGGCTACACCTTC. Translation gives CASSIDRAGGTGYTF.

The V and J genes are TRBV6-4 and TRBJ2-7; the D is unclear. CDR3 length: 13 amino acids. Germline V gene sequence: CDR1 MRHNA, CDR2 SNTAGT. V was shortened by 4 bases and J by 5 bases, with 12 bases between the two germline ends. The DNA for the CDR3 is TGTGCCAGCAGTGTAGAGGTCGGTCACGAGCAGTACTTC. Encoded protein: CASSVEVGHEQYF.

This clone is a singleton in its sample. The chain employs TRBV6-2 or TRBV6-3 and TRBJ1-6, with D uncertain. The germline V and J ends were trimmed by 2 bases and 15 bases, with 14 bases remaining between them. This CDR3 spans 13 amino acids. The germline CDR1 and CDR2 sequences are MNHEY and SVGEGT. CDR3 DNA: TGTGCCAGCAGTTACGCTCCGGTCCCTAGCCTCCACTTT. This gives the protein CASSYAPVPSLHF.

The rearrangement links TRBV7-6 to TRBJ2-7, with D possibly TRBD1 on 6 matching bases. The CDR3 extends over 15 amino acids. The germline gives CDR1 SGHVS, CDR2 FNYEAQ. V dropped 2 bases and J dropped 4 bases, with 15 bases sitting between them. The DNA for the CDR3 is TGTGCCAGCAGCTTAAGTTGGGGGCGCGGTTACGAGCAGTACTTC. Translation gives CASSLSWGRGYEQYF.

This clone was counted a single time. The rearrangement joins TRBV7-2 to TRBJ2-5; a possible D gene is TRBD2 (5 bases). This CDR3 has 12 residues. The germline V and J ends were trimmed by 8 bases and 2 bases, with 9 bases remaining between them. Per germline, CDR1 SGHTA and CDR2 FQGNSA. The CDR3: CASLGGQETQYF. The CDR3 DNA reads TGTGCCAGCCTCGGAGGTCAAGAGACCCAGTACTTC.

J is TRBJ2-5 and V is TRBV2, with a tentative D call TRBD1 (5 bases). V gave up 4 bases and J gave up 7 bases, with 13 bases separating them. Germline V lookup: CDR1 SNHLY, CDR2 FYNNEI. The CDR3 covers 13 residues. The CDR3: CASSVRGIGTQYF. Written as DNA, the CDR3 is TGTGCCAGCAGTGTAAGGGGAATCGGGACCCAGTACTTC.

The chain is built from TRBV5-4 and TRBJ2-5, with 13 bases matching TRBD2. The CDR3 consists of 17 residues. Per the germline V gene, CDR1 is SGHNT and CDR2 is YYREEE (reference sequence). J gave up 4 bases and V 2 bases, and 8 bases lay outside the gene matches. The CDR3 DNA follows: TGTGCCAGCAGCTTTTCCACTAGCGGGGGGGCCATAGAGACCCAGTACTTC. This gives the protein CASSFSTSGGAIETQYF.

The rearrangement links TRBV4-2 to TRBJ1-4; maybe TRBD1 (5 bases). Trimming left V 0 bases short and J 8 bases short, with 16 bases between. CDR1 and CDR2 from the germline V gene are LGHNA and YNFKEQ. This CDR3 is built from 16 residues. The DNA of the CDR3 is TGTGCCAGCAGCCAAGATGGGGCAGGTGAAAAGGAAAAACTGTTTTTT. Residues: CASSQDGAGEKEKLFF.

The V call is TRBV18, the J call TRBJ2-2; D possibly corresponds to TRBD1 (6 bases). The CDR3 covers 16 residues. The germline CDR1 and CDR2 sequences are KGHSH and LQKENI. V was clipped by 1 base and J by 2 bases, with 11 bases between them. CDR3 nucleotide sequence: TGTGCCAGCTCACCACGGATACAGGGTAACACCGGGGAGCTGTTTTTT. It translates to CASSPRIQGNTGELFF.

V is TRBV28 and J is TRBJ2-7; no firm D call. V gave up 7 bases and J gave up 4 bases, with 14 bases separating them. The CDR3 totals 13 residues. Germline lookup yields CDR1 MDHEN and CDR2 SYDVKM. CDR3 sequence (DNA): TGTGCCAGCATCAGGATTACGCCATACGAGCAGTACTTC. The encoded protein is CASIRITPYEQYF.

This chain joins TRBV5-1 and TRBJ1-1, with D maybe TRBD1 (6 bases). Germline assignment: CDR1 SGHRS and CDR2 YFSETQ. The CDR3 extends over 15 amino acids. Trimming pared 0 bases from V and 1 base from J, leaving 10 bases between. The CDR3 coding sequence is TGCGCCAGCAGCTTGGGGGCAGGGGAGAACACTGAAGCTTTCTTT. Protein sequence: CASSLGAGENTEAFF. The full variable domain, in which reference TRBV5-1 and TRBJ1-1 provide the parts outside the CDR3, is KAGVTQTPRYLIKTRGQQVTLSCSPISGHRSVSWYQQTPGQGLQFLFEYFSETQRNKGNFPGRFSGRQFSNSRSEMNVSTLELGDSALYLCASSLGAGENTEAFFGQGTRLTVV.

In its sample, this clone was seen once. The rearrangement links TRBV18 to TRBJ2-5; TRBD1 matches at 10 bases. In germline, CDR1 is KGHSH, CDR2 LQKENI. V lost 3 bases to trimming and J lost 5 bases; unmatched junction nucleotides: 6. This CDR3 is built from 15 residues. The chain's CDR3 is CASSPRTGGEETQYF. The CDR3 DNA is TGTGCCAGCTCACCCCGGACAGGGGGGGAGGAGACCCAGTACTTC.

The chain has TRBV5-4 and TRBJ2-5, with a weak D call TRBD2 (5 bases). CDR3 length: 14 amino acids. Trimming shortened V by 1 base and J by 9 bases, and 16 bases separated the two germline ends. The germline CDR1 and CDR2 sequences are SGHNT and YYREEE (reference sequence). Written as DNA, the CDR3 is TGTGCCAGCAGCTTGAACCGGGAAGGCGGCGCCCAGTACTTC. This encodes CASSLNREGGAQYF.

The chain is built from TRBV6-5 and TRBJ1-1; D unresolved. This CDR3 spans 14 amino acids. The V gene lost 6 bases and the J gene lost 1 base, with 12 bases spanning the gap. CDR1 is MNHEY, CDR2 SVGAGI, per germline. CDR3 in amino acids: CASRPSRENTEAFF. In DNA, the CDR3 is TGTGCCAGCAGACCCTCCCGGGAGAACACTGAAGCTTTCTTT.

The chain employs TRBV6-5 and TRBJ2-3; the match to TRBD1 covers 7 bases. The CDR3 sequence is 14 residues long. J was trimmed by 2 bases and V by 6 bases; bases with no gene match: 5. Germline lookup yields CDR1 MNHEY and CDR2 SVGAGI. The CDR3 DNA is TGTGCCAGCAGGAGACAGGGATACACAGATACGCAGTATTTT. Translating it yields CASRRQGYTDTQYF.

This chain uses TRBV5-1 with TRBJ1-4, with a weak D call TRBD1 (6 bases). The ends were cut back, 0 bases at V and 4 bases at J, with 10 bases in the middle. This CDR3 comprises 15 residues. Germline-derived CDR1 and CDR2 are SGHRS and YFSETQ. CDR3 loop: CASSLAGANNEKLFF. The CDR3 DNA reads TGCGCCAGCAGCTTGGCAGGGGCAAATAATGAAAAACTGTTTTTT.

The rearrangement joins TRBV3-1 (or the pseudogene TRBV3-2) to TRBJ2-3; 7 bases match TRBD2. The CDR3 is 14 amino acids. Germline CDR1 LGHDT, CDR2 YNNKEL (reference sequence). With 4 bases clipped from V and 5 bases from J, the junction kept 6 bases outside the gene matches. CDR3 nucleotide sequence: TGTGCCAGCAGCCCCCGGGAGGTGGGAGATACGCAGTATTTT. Protein product: CASSPREVGDTQYF.

The chain joins TRBV19 to TRBJ2-5; 10 bases align to TRBD2. V shed 3 bases and J 4 bases; nucleotides not matched to a gene: 8. Germline V gene data show CDR1 as LNHDA and CDR2 as SQIVND (reference sequence). The CDR3 consists of 16 residues. In DNA form, the CDR3 reads TGTGCCAGTAGTATTGAACTAGCGGGATACGGAGAGACCCAGTACTTC. This encodes CASSIELAGYGETQYF.

The rearrangement joins TRBV20-1 to TRBJ1-1; perhaps TRBD1 as D (6 bases). V gave up 3 bases and J gave up 1 base, with 12 bases separating them. CDR3 length: 14 residues. The germline V gene has CDR1 DFQATT and CDR2 SNEGSKA (reference sequence). The CDR3 sequence is CSASRRGPNTEAFF. DNA of the CDR3: TGCAGTGCTAGTCGCAGGGGTCCGAACACTGAAGCTTTCTTT.

The chain has TRBV27 and TRBJ2-7, with D maybe TRBD1 (6 bases). Germline V gene data show CDR1 as MNHEY and CDR2 as SMNVEV (reference sequence). Deletions cut 5 bases from V and 5 bases from J, with 13 bases between. The CDR3 contains 13 residues. Here the CDR3 reads CASSQTGFNEQYF. The CDR3 coding sequence is TGTGCCAGCAGTCAAACAGGGTTCAACGAGCAGTACTTC.

The V gene is TRBV2, the J gene TRBJ1-3; D unclear. Trimming shortened V by 5 bases and J by 0 bases, and 11 bases separated the two germline ends. Germline V gene lookup returns CDR1 SNHLY and CDR2 FYNNEI. The CDR3 has 15 amino acids. As DNA, the CDR3 is TGTGCCAGCAGTTACACCCGAAACTCTGGAAACACCATATATTTT. Translation gives CASSYTRNSGNTIYF.

This chain joins TRBV9 and TRBJ2-2, with TRBD1 identical over 8 bases. This CDR3 is 16 amino acids long. The trim removed 2 bases at V and 4 bases at J, leaving 7 bases unmatched. The germline V gene encodes CDR1 SGDLS and CDR2 YYNGEE. The CDR3 DNA reads TGTGCCAGCAGCGTCAGACAGGGGAAAGGCACCGGGGAGCTGTTTTTT. Its protein product is CASSVRQGKGTGELFF.

The rearrangement links TRBV5-4 to TRBJ2-2; 9 nucleotides agree with TRBD1. The J segment lost 7 bases and the V segment lost 4 bases, leaving 11 bases of the junction unmatched. The germline V gene has CDR1 SGHNT and CDR2 YYREEE (reference sequence). The CDR3 is 16 amino acids. The CDR3: CASSVPGQGVSGELFF. The CDR3 bases are TGTGCCAGCAGCGTACCGGGACAGGGTGTCAGCGGGGAGCTGTTTTTT.

The gene calls are TRBV5-4 and TRBJ2-5; 9 bases align to TRBD1. Trimming removed 3 bases from V and 2 bases from J; junction bases left unmatched: 5. Germline V gives CDR1 SGHNT, CDR2 YYREEE (reference sequence). CDR3 length: 15 amino acids. CDR3 nucleotides: TGTGCCAGCAGCTCGGGACAGGGATTTCAAGAGACCCAGTACTTC. As protein: CASSSGQGFQETQYF.

This clone was counted at least ten times. V gene TRBV19 combines with J gene TRBJ1-3; a possible D gene is TRBD1 (5 bases). CDR1 and CDR2 from the germline V gene are LNHDA and SQIVND (reference sequence). V dropped 6 bases and J dropped 0 bases, with 12 bases sitting between them. The CDR3 spans 15 residues. CDR3 in DNA: TGTGCCAGTAGCCCGGGACTCCGCTCTGGAAACACCATATATTTT. Its translation: CASSPGLRSGNTIYF.

V usage is TRBV2 and J usage is TRBJ1-1; D call uncertain. Trimming stripped 5 bases from V and 1 base from J, with 11 bases between. Germline CDR1 reads SNHLY; CDR2 reads FYNNEI. CDR3 length equals 14 residues. CDR3 in DNA: TGTGCCAGCAGTACAACTATTCCGAACACTGAAGCTTTCTTT. This codes for CASSTTIPNTEAFF. The entire variable domain, with the rest obtained from reference TRBV2 and TRBJ1-1, is as follows: EPEVTQTPSHQVTQMGQEVILRCVPISNHLYFYWYRQILGQKVEFLVSFYNNEISEKSEIFDDQFSVERPDGSNFTLKIRSTKLEDSAMYFCASSTTIPNTEAFFGQGTRLTVV.

This clone showed up just a few times. The rearrangement uses TRBV6-5 and TRBJ1-1; 7 bases align to TRBD1. Germline lookup yields CDR1 MNHEY and CDR2 SVGAGI. The CDR3 loop spans 14 amino acids. The V gene end was trimmed by 6 bases and the J gene end by 6 bases; junction bases not matched to a gene: 10. The CDR3: CASRDPRGLAEAFF. The CDR3 nucleotides read TGTGCCAGCAGAGATCCCAGGGGGTTGGCTGAAGCTTTCTTT.

The chain is built from TRBV5-5 and TRBJ2-7, with D possibly matching TRBD1 (6 bases). CDR3 length equals 14 residues. The germline V gene has CDR1 SGHKS and CDR2 YYEKEE (reference sequence). Trimming stripped 6 bases from V and 5 bases from J, with 18 bases between. This chain's CDR3 is CASTWRAGEHEQYF. In DNA form, the CDR3 reads TGTGCCAGCACTTGGCGGGCAGGGGAACACGAGCAGTACTTC. The whole variable domain, remainder taken from reference TRBV5-5 and TRBJ2-7, is DAGVTQSPTHLIKTRGQQVTLRCSPISGHKSVSWYQQVLGQGPQFIFQYYEKEERGRGNFPDRFSARQFPNYSSELNVNALLLGDSALYLCASTWRAGEHEQYFGPGTRLTVT.

The chain has TRBV29-1 and TRBJ2-7; TRBD1 matches 9 bases. Trimming cost V 5 bases and J 3 bases; bases outside gene matches: 11. Per the germline V gene, CDR1 is SQVTM and CDR2 is ANQGSEA. The CDR3 is 15 amino acids. The CDR3 sequence: CSVLSGGQGFYEQYF. CDR3 DNA: TGCAGCGTTCTCTCTGGGGGACAGGGATTCTACGAGCAGTACTTC.

This chain connects TRBV19 to TRBJ2-1; 11 bases are a match to TRBD2. Germline lookup yields CDR1 LNHDA and CDR2 SQIVND (reference sequence). The CDR3 runs to 15 residues. J lost 4 bases, V lost 7 bases, and 6 bases had no gene match. The CDR3 region is CASTGTSGTYNEQFF. CDR3 bases: TGTGCCAGTACCGGGACTAGCGGAACTTACAATGAGCAGTTCTTC.